These 16 T cell receptor beta chains originate from one sample sequenced in a study of technical replicates of blood from a few donors listed by TCRdb under 2017. The library was obtained by the immunoSEQ multiplex PCR assay. TCRdb took over this immuneACCESS table, retaining in-frame rearrangements with V and J assigned. Such tables are incomplete; in checked studies, under half of the missing clones stem from an unresolved V gene, and the remainder is unexplained. This sample is represented by 75,000 to 95,000 clones; 95% of them were singletons. Roughly 0.28% of the sample goes to the ten largest clones. What was sequenced was T cells isolated from PBMCs. These TCRs come from a human donor in good health.

The chain has TRBV6-5 and TRBJ1-2; D is unresolved. V was shortened by 8 bases and J by 3 bases, with 16 bases between the two germline ends. The CDR3 spans 14 residues. Germline CDR1 MNHEY, CDR2 SVGAGI. The CDR3 DNA follows: TGTGCCAGCGCCGTCAGACTAGGAGACTATGGCTACACCTTC. This gives the protein CASAVRLGDYGYTF.

The V gene is TRBV2, the J gene TRBJ1-3, with D possibly matching TRBD1 (6 bases). V was pared by 6 bases and J by 2 bases, with 14 bases between. This CDR3 is built from 15 residues. CDR1 and CDR2 from the germline V gene are SNHLY and FYNNEI. This CDR3 reads CASSELTGTGNTIYF. CDR3 DNA sequence: TGTGCCAGCAGCGAACTAACAGGGACTGGAAACACCATATATTTT.

The chain joins TRBV6-1 to TRBJ2-7, with D perhaps matching TRBD2 (6 bases). This CDR3 spans 13 amino acids. The V end was cut by 5 bases, the J end by 7 bases, with 15 bases between. The germline V gene encodes CDR1 MNHNS and CDR2 SASEGT. Here the CDR3 reads CASSWRDLREQYF. The CDR3 DNA sequence: TGTGCCAGCAGTTGGCGGGATTTAAGGGAGCAGTACTTC.

The V call is TRBV19, the J call TRBJ2-7; unclear D gene. V dropped 5 bases and J dropped 1 base, with 15 bases sitting between them. The CDR3 consists of 15 residues. Germline V gene sequence: CDR1 LNHDA, CDR2 SQIVND (reference sequence). The DNA for the CDR3 is TGTGCCAGTAGTTACGAGAGCTCCGGTTCCTACGAGCAGTACTTC. It yields the protein CASSYESSGSYEQYF.

This clone was counted once. This chain connects TRBV6-6 to TRBJ2-7; no definite D call. The CDR3 runs 12 residues. V dropped 4 bases and J dropped 0 bases, with 4 bases sitting between them. In germline, CDR1 is MNHNY, CDR2 SVGAGI (reference sequence). This CDR3 reads CASSLSSYEQYF. The CDR3 DNA reads as TGTGCCAGCAGTTTATCCTCCTACGAGCAGTACTTC.

The J gene is TRBJ2-6, the V gene TRBV29-1, with 9 bases aligning to TRBD1. Losses at the gene ends were 0 bases for V and 2 bases for J; bases not matched to a gene: 5. Per the germline V gene, CDR1 is SQVTM and CDR2 is ANQGSEA. The CDR3 covers 17 residues. CDR3 region: CSVEDPRTGAGANVLTF. CDR3 DNA sequence: TGCAGCGTTGAAGATCCCAGGACAGGGGCTGGGGCCAACGTCCTGACTTTC.

V is TRBV28 and J is TRBJ1-3; D remains unclear. Germline V lookup: CDR1 MDHEN, CDR2 SYDVKM. Trimming took 4 bases from V and 6 from J, leaving 4 bases between them. The length of the CDR3 is 11 residues. The DNA of the CDR3 is TGTGCCAGCAGTTACATAAACACCATATATTTT. It encodes CASSYINTIYF.

The chain links TRBV5-1 to TRBJ2-7, with 11 nucleotides matching TRBD2. J was trimmed by 6 bases and V by 4 bases; bases with no gene match: 6. CDR1 is SGHRS and CDR2 is YFSETQ in the germline V gene. This CDR3 comprises 14 residues. The CDR3 loop is CASSVTSGRREQYF. The CDR3 DNA follows: TGCGCCAGCAGCGTTACTAGCGGGAGACGCGAGCAGTACTTC.

The J gene is TRBJ2-3, the V gene TRBV6-1, with TRBD2 as a possible D gene (5 bases). V was pared by 6 bases and J by 0 bases, with 13 bases between. The CDR3 sequence is 15 residues long. The germline V gene encodes CDR1 MNHNS and CDR2 SASEGT. This chain's CDR3 is CASRREGTSTDTQYF. The CDR3, as DNA: TGTGCCAGCAGACGTGAGGGCACTAGCACAGATACGCAGTATTTT.

V and J are TRBV7-9 and TRBJ2-7, with D unresolved. CDR1 is SEHNR and CDR2 is FQNEAQ in the germline V gene (reference sequence). The CDR3 runs to 16 residues. V was shortened by 5 bases and J by 0 bases, with 17 bases between the two germline ends. The CDR3 sequence is CASSPVSILSSYEQYF. The CDR3 DNA reads TGTGCCAGCAGCCCGGTGTCTATATTAAGCTCCTACGAGCAGTACTTC.

V gene TRBV7-9 combines with J gene TRBJ1-1, with D possibly matching TRBD1 (5 bases). Per germline, CDR1 SEHNR and CDR2 FQNEAQ (reference sequence). Deletions cut 5 bases from V and 0 bases from J, with 7 bases between. This CDR3 has 13 amino acids. The CDR3, as DNA: TGTGCCAGCAGCGCAGGGTTGAACACTGAAGCTTTCTTT. It codes for CASSAGLNTEAFF.

The chain links TRBV7-9 to TRBJ1-1; maybe TRBD1 (6 bases). Germline CDR1 and CDR2: SEHNR and FQNEAQ (reference sequence). V shed 5 bases and J shed 1 base, with 23 bases lying between them. There are 18 residues in the CDR3. Here the CDR3 DNA reads TGTGCCAGCAGCCCAACAGGGCTAGCCGGAGGAGAGAACACTGAAGCTTTCTTT. It encodes CASSPTGLAGGENTEAFF.

The chain couples TRBV4-1 to TRBJ2-1, with D perhaps TRBD2 (6 bases). V lost 2 bases and J lost 3, with 23 bases in between. Germline-derived CDR1 and CDR2 are MGHRA and YSYEKL. CDR3 length equals 19 residues. The CDR3 sequence: CASSQKPWDSDSFYNEQFF. The DNA for the CDR3 is TGCGCCAGCAGCCAAAAACCCTGGGACTCAGACTCCTTCTACAATGAGCAGTTCTTC.

The rearrangement joins TRBV19 to TRBJ1-1; weak D call: TRBD1 (5 bases). This CDR3 has 11 amino acids. With 7 bases removed from V and 7 bases from J, the gap between germline ends came to 10 bases. Germline values: CDR1 LNHDA, CDR2 SQIVND (reference sequence). The CDR3 protein is CASTQGFEAFF. For the CDR3, the DNA is TGTGCCAGTACTCAGGGATTTGAAGCTTTCTTT.

The chain is built from TRBV13 and TRBJ2-2, with a possible D match to TRBD2 (6 bases). CDR3 length: 16 amino acids. V shed 4 bases and J shed 4 bases, with 16 bases lying between them. Germline CDR1 PRHDT, CDR2 FYEKMQ (reference sequence). CDR3 nucleotides: TGTGCCAGCAGCTCTGGGGGAGGATTTAGCACCGGGGAGCTGTTTTTT. Its translation is CASSSGGGFSTGELFF.

V and J are TRBV7-8 and TRBJ2-5; D not resolved. This CDR3 has 16 residues. V gave up 5 bases and J gave up 2 bases, with 18 bases separating them. Germline-derived CDR1 and CDR2 are SGHVS and FQNEAQ. The CDR3 nucleotides read TGTGCCAGCAGCCCAGCGTGGCTAGAACCTCAAGAGACCCAGTACTTC. This encodes CASSPAWLEPQETQYF. Variable domain in full (rest from reference TRBV7-8 and TRBJ2-5): GAGVSQSPRYKVAKRGQDVALRCDPISGHVSLFWYQQALGQGPEFLTYFQNEAQLDKSGLPSDRFFAERPEGSVSTLKIQRTQQEDSAVYLCASSPAWLEPQETQYFGPGTRLLVL.